The TCR beta chain described here comes from a study of T cells in Graves' hyperthyroidism and ophthalmopathy. The CDR3 is 13 residues long. The germline gives CDR1 MDHEN, CDR2 SYDVKM. V lost 7 bases, J lost 2 bases, and 10 bases lay in between. RNA transcripts yielded amplified TCR beta CDR3 regions. A first-round RT-PCR of the TCR CDR3 used the HTBI primer set. TCRdb re-analysed the multiplex PCR reads in MiXCR, keeping a single row per CDR3 protein. In the table there are approximately 380,000 distinct CDR3 sequences, approximately 17% of which are singletons. This clonotype occurred a few times. The TCR originated in a man in his late teens or twenties with Graves' ophthalmopathy. This sequence joins TRBV28 and TRBJ2-3; a weak D match, TRBD1 (5 bases). The sample taken for sequencing was blood. The CDR3 loop is CASTGMITDTQYF. CDR3 in DNA: TGTGCCAGCACAGGGATGATCACAGATACGCAGTATTTT.